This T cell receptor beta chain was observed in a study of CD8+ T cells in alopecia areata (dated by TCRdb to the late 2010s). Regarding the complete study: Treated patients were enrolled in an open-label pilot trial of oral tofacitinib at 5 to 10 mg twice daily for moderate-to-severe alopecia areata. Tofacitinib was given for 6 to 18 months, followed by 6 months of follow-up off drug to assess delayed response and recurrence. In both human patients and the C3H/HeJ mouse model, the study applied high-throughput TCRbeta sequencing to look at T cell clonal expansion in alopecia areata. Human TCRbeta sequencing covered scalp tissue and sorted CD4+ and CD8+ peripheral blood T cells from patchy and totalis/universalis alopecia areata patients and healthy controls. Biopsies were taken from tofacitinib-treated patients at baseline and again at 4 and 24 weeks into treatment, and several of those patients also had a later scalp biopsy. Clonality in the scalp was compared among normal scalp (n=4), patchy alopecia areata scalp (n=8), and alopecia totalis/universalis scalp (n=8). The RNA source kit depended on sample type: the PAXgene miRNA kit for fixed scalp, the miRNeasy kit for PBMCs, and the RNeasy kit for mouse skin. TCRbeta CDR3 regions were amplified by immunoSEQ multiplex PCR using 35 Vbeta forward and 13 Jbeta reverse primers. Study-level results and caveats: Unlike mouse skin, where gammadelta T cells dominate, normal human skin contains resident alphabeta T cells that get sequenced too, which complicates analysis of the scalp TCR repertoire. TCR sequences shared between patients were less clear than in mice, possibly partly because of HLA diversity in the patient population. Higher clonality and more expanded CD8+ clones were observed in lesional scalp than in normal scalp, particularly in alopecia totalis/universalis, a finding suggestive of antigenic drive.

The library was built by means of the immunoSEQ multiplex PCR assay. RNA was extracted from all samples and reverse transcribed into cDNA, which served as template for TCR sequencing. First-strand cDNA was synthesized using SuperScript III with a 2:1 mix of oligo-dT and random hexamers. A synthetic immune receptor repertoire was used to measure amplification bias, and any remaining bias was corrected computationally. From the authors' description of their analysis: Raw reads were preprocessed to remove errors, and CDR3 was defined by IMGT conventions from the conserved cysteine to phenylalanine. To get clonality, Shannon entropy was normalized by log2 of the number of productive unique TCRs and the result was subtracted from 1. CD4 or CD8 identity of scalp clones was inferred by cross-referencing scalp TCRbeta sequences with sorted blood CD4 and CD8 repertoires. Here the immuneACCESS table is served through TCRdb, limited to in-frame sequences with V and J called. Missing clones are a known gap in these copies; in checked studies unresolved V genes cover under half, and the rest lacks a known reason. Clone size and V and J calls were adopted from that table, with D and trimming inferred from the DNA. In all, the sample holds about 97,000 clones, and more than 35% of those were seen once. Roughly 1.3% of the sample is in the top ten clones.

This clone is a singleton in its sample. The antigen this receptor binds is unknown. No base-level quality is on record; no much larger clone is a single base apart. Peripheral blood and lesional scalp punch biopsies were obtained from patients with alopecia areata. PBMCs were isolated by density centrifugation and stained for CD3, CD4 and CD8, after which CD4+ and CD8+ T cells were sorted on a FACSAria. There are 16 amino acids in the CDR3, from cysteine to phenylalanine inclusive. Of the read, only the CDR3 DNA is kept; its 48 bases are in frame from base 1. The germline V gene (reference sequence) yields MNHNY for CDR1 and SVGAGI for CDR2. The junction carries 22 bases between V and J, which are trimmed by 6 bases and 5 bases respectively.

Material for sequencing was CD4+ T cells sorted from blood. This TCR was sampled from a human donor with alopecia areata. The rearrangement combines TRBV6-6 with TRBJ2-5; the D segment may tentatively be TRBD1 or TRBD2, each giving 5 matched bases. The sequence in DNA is TGTGCCAGCAGCTACGTTCCGGGTGGGGCTAGCGAGACCCAGTACTTC. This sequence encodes CASSYVPGGASETQYF.